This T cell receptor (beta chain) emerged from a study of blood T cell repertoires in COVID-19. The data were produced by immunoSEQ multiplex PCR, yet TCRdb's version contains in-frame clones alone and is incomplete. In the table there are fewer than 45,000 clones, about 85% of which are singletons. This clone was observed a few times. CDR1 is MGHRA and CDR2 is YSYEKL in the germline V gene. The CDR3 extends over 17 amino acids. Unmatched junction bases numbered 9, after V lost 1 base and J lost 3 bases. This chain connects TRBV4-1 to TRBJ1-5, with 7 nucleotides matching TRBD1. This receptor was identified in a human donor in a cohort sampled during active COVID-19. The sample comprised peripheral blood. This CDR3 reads CASSQAFLRGINQPQHF. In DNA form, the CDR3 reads TGCGCCAGCAGCCAAGCGTTTCTCAGGGGGATCAATCAGCCCCAGCATTTT.